Below are 15 T cell receptor beta chains sequenced from a single sample in a study of blood T cell repertoires in COVID-19. TCRdb's table, derived via immunoSEQ multiplex PCR, lists solely in-frame clones and lacks some. The repertoire includes about 230,000 clones, around 84% of them detected once, and around 10% sits in the top ten. The sequenced sample consisted of peripheral blood. The source is a man aged 50-60 years with COVID-19, enrolled during active disease.

The chain is built from TRBV6-6 and TRBJ2-7; D may be TRBD1 (5 bases). The germline V gene has CDR1 MNHNY and CDR2 SVGAGI (reference sequence). Trimming stripped 7 bases from V and 2 bases from J, with 12 bases between. The CDR3 loop spans 13 amino acids. Here the CDR3 reads CASTGRAAYEQYF. DNA for the CDR3: TGTGCCAGCACGGGCAGGGCCGCCTACGAGCAGTACTTC.

V is TRBV6-5 and J is TRBJ2-7; 16 bases are a match to TRBD2. Germline loops: CDR1 MNHEY, CDR2 SVGAGI. The CDR3 is made up of 14 amino acids. The V and J ends lost 7 bases and 8 bases, in that order; junction bases with no gene match: 5. CDR3 sequence reads: CASTRGLAGGKQYF. DNA of the CDR3: TGTGCCAGCACCAGGGGACTAGCGGGGGGGAAGCAGTACTTC.

The rearrangement uses TRBV19 and TRBJ1-5; 12 positions agree with TRBD1. Germline values: CDR1 LNHDA, CDR2 SQIVND (reference sequence). The CDR3 sequence is 19 residues long. The ends lost 3 bases at V and 2 bases at J; junction bases unmatched: 11. CDR3 protein: CASSISRDRGQGGNQPQHF. CDR3 in DNA: TGTGCCAGTAGTATCTCCCGGGACAGGGGGCAGGGGGGCAATCAGCCCCAGCATTTT. The full variable domain, its missing parts supplied by reference TRBV19 and TRBJ1-5, is DGGITQSPKYLFRKEGQNVTLSCEQNLNHDAMYWYRQDPGQGLRLIYYSQIVNDFQKGDIAEGYSVSREKKESFPLTVTSAQKNPTAFYLCASSISRDRGQGGNQPQHFGDGTRLSIL.

This sequence joins TRBV6-6 and TRBJ1-6, with TRBD1 matching 9 bases. V shed 1 base, J shed 10 bases, and the junction held 5 bases outside the gene matches. This CDR3 is built from 15 residues. CDR1 and CDR2 (germline): MNHNY, SVGAGI (reference sequence). CDR3 residues: CASSYYTGGESPLHF. For the CDR3, the DNA is TGTGCCAGCAGTTACTACACAGGGGGCGAATCACCCCTCCACTTT.

V usage is TRBV27 and J usage is TRBJ1-1, with 7 nucleotides matching TRBD1. Trimming at V came to 4 bases and at J to 5 bases, leaving 7 bases not matched to a gene. Germline V CDR1 and CDR2: MNHEY, SMNVEV (reference sequence). The CDR3 runs 14 residues. CDR3 nucleotides: TGTGCCAGCAGTTCTTCAGGGGGTAGTACTGAAGCTTTCTTT. Translated, it gives CASSSSGGSTEAFF.

The chain uses TRBV9 and TRBJ2-7; the D gene is possibly TRBD2 (6 bases). CDR3 length equals 15 residues. CDR1 is SGDLS, CDR2 YYNGEE, per germline. Trimming pared 0 bases from V and 2 bases from J, leaving 12 bases between. This CDR3 is CASSVASGEAYEQYF. The CDR3 coding sequence is TGTGCCAGCAGCGTAGCCTCGGGGGAGGCCTACGAGCAGTACTTC. The full variable domain, rest sourced from reference TRBV9 and TRBJ2-7, is DSGVTQTPKHLITATGQRVTLRCSPRSGDLSVYWYQQSLDQGLQFLIQYYNGEERAKGNILERFSAQQFPDLHSELNLSSLELGDSALYFCASSVASGEAYEQYFGPGTRLTVT.

The rearrangement joins TRBV7-8 to TRBJ2-6; 7 nucleotides match TRBD1. Germline V gives CDR1 SGHVS, CDR2 FQNEAQ. J gave up 0 bases and V 0 bases, and 8 bases lay outside the gene matches. The CDR3 sequence is 19 residues long. The CDR3 loop is CASSLAIGQALSGANVLTF. CDR3 nucleotide sequence: TGTGCCAGCAGCTTAGCGATCGGACAGGCCCTCTCTGGGGCCAACGTCCTGACTTTC.

V gene TRBV7-8 combines with J gene TRBJ2-7; TRBD1 matches at 7 bases. The length of the CDR3 is 15 residues. Germline-derived CDR1 and CDR2 are SGHVS and FQNEAQ. V dropped 4 bases and J dropped 0; count of bases not matched to a gene: 6. CDR3 in amino acids: CASSSWTGGSYEQYF. In DNA, the CDR3 is TGTGCCAGCAGCTCTTGGACAGGAGGCTCCTACGAGCAGTACTTC.

The chain combines TRBV23-1 with TRBJ2-2, with D possibly being TRBD1 (5 bases). TRBV23-1 carries the ORF label, with uncertain function. The CDR3 is made up of 11 amino acids. V was pared by 11 bases and J by 6 bases, with 10 bases between. CDR3 amino acids: CAYEGAGELFF. In DNA, the CDR3 is TGCGCCTACGAAGGGGCCGGGGAGCTGTTTTTT.

This sequence joins TRBV4-2 and TRBJ2-5, with TRBD1 matching over 9 bases. The CDR3 runs to 16 residues. V lost 1 base and J lost 4; bases outside the gene matches: 7. CDR1 and CDR2 (germline): LGHNA, YNFKEQ. In DNA, the CDR3 is TGTGCCAGCAGCCAAGGGGCGGGACAGGGTAGAGAGACCCAGTACTTC. Translated: CASSQGAGQGRETQYF.

The rearrangement links TRBV18 to TRBJ2-7, with TRBD2 matching over 10 bases. Unmatched junction bases numbered 9, after V lost 1 base and J lost 0 bases. The germline V gene has CDR1 KGHSH and CDR2 LQKENI. CDR3 size: 18 residues. The CDR3 sequence: CASSPRASGSESSYEQYF. CDR3 in DNA: TGTGCCAGCTCACCACGTGCTAGCGGGAGTGAAAGCTCCTACGAGCAGTACTTC.

This clone was observed once. The V gene is TRBV5-1, the J gene TRBJ2-3; 11 nucleotides line up with TRBD1. The junction had 4 bases not matched to a gene; V was cut back by 4 bases and J by 3 bases. Germline CDR1 SGHRS, CDR2 YFSETQ. This CDR3 is 15 amino acids long. The DNA of the CDR3 is TGCGCCAGCAGCCTGGACAGGGGGCAGACAGATACGCAGTATTTT. Protein product: CASSLDRGQTDTQYF.

The chain couples TRBV12-3 or TRBV12-4 to TRBJ2-1; D not resolved. The CDR3 length is 10 residues. V was trimmed by 6 bases and J by 8 bases, leaving 5 bases between them. CDR3 sequence: CASSRDEQFF. CDR3 sequence (DNA): TGTGCCAGCAGCCGAGATGAGCAGTTCTTC.

V gene TRBV7-3 combines with J gene TRBJ2-3, with D maybe TRBD2 (7 bases). The CDR3 covers 13 residues. The germline CDR1 and CDR2 sequences are SGHTA and FQGTGA. Trimming left V 8 bases short and J 1 base short, with 10 bases between. The chain's CDR3 is CASGGAGTDTQYF. The CDR3, as DNA: TGTGCCAGCGGGGGGGCCGGCACAGATACGCAGTATTTT.

This chain joins TRBV11-3 and TRBJ2-2; the match to TRBD1 covers 8 bases. Germline assignment: CDR1 SGHNT and CDR2 YENEEA. This CDR3 spans 16 amino acids. V trimming: 3 bases; J trimming: 0 bases; junction bases outside the gene matches: 3. The CDR3 spells CASSLDRAANTGELFF. The CDR3 nucleotides are TGTGCCAGCAGCTTGGACAGGGCCGCGAACACCGGGGAGCTGTTTTTT.